The rows below give T cell receptor beta chains drawn from one sample of a study of cytomegalovirus exposure and HLA in healthy donors. Repertoires were generated with immunoSEQ multiplex PCR, while TCRdb's copy carries only in-frame clones and drops some. The data show under 200,000 clones, about 77% seen once. What was sequenced was PBMCs. Every receptor here comes from a middle-aged woman in good health and CMV-seropositive. Each CDR3 is given with its conserved first and last residue. The D gene is left open where the match is weak. Only some rows state a clone size, as once, few, many or a class for expanded clones.

v_call: TRBV6-5; cdr3_length: 14; clone_size: .; d_call: .; j_call: TRBJ2-2; cdr3_nt: TGTGCCAGCAGTATCCGACAGGACACCGGGGAGCTGTTTTTT; cdr3_aa: CASSIRQDTGELFF
v_call: TRBV13; cdr3_length: 16; clone_size: .; d_call: .; j_call: TRBJ2-1; cdr3_nt: TGTGCCAGCAGCCTCCAACCCAATGCGGGAAAGAATGAGCAGTTCTTC; cdr3_aa: CASSLQPNAGKNEQFF
v_call: TRBV5-4; cdr3_length: 15; clone_size: .; d_call: .; j_call: TRBJ2-5; cdr3_nt: TGTGCCAGCAGATATGAAGTTTCCAGGGAAGAGACCCAGTACTTC; cdr3_aa: CASRYEVSREETQYF
v_call: TRBV2; cdr3_length: 12; clone_size: once; d_call: .; j_call: TRBJ2-1; cdr3_nt: TGTGCCAGCACCTCACAGGGCTATGAGCAGTTCTTC; cdr3_aa: CASTSQGYEQFF
v_call: TRBV29-1; cdr3_length: 17; clone_size: .; d_call: .; j_call: TRBJ1-3; cdr3_nt: TGCAGCGTTGAAGATGGTTCCACCCAGGACTCTGGAAACACCATATATTTT; cdr3_aa: CSVEDGSTQDSGNTIYF
v_call: TRBV4-3; cdr3_length: 18; clone_size: .; d_call: .; j_call: TRBJ1-5; cdr3_nt: TGCGCCAGCAGCCAAGATCATGGGACGGGAGCCAGCAATCAGCCCCAGCATTTT; cdr3_aa: CASSQDHGTGASNQPQHF
v_call: TRBV6-6; cdr3_length: 15; clone_size: .; d_call: .; j_call: TRBJ1-1; cdr3_nt: TGTGCCAGCAGTTACCCTGAACTGATGAACACTGAAGCTTTCTTT; cdr3_aa: CASSYPELMNTEAFF
v_call: TRBV15; cdr3_length: 15; clone_size: .; d_call: .; j_call: TRBJ1-1; cdr3_nt: TGTGCCACCAGCAGATCCGGGGGGGGGAGGACTGAAGCTTTCTTT; cdr3_aa: CATSRSGGGRTEAFF
v_call: TRBV6-5; cdr3_length: 15; clone_size: .; d_call: TRBD2; j_call: TRBJ2-7; cdr3_nt: TGTGCCAGCAGTTACTCGATTAGCGGGGGGTACGAGCAGTACTTC; cdr3_aa: CASSYSISGGYEQYF
v_call: TRBV6-4; cdr3_length: 14; clone_size: .; d_call: TRBD1; j_call: TRBJ2-2; cdr3_nt: TGTGCCAGCAGAGGACAGGGCTTGACCGGGGAGCTGTTTTTT; cdr3_aa: CASRGQGLTGELFF
v_call: TRBV5-1; cdr3_length: 18; clone_size: .; d_call: TRBD1; j_call: TRBJ2-6; cdr3_nt: TGCGCCAGCAGCTCCGGACAGGTTGGGGTCTCTGGGGCCAACGTCCTGACTTTC; cdr3_aa: CASSSGQVGVSGANVLTF
v_call: TRBV6-1; cdr3_length: 15; clone_size: .; d_call: TRBD1; j_call: TRBJ1-5; cdr3_nt: TGTGCCAGCAGTGTGGACAGGGCCCCCAATCAGCCCCAGCATTTT; cdr3_aa: CASSVDRAPNQPQHF
v_call: TRBV7-9; cdr3_length: 14; clone_size: .; d_call: .; j_call: TRBJ2-7; cdr3_nt: TGTGCCAGCAGCTTGGGGGGACTTTCCTACGAGCAGTACTTC; cdr3_aa: CASSLGGLSYEQYF
v_call: TRBV18; cdr3_length: 14; clone_size: .; d_call: TRBD1; j_call: TRBJ2-7; cdr3_nt: TGTGCCAGCTCATGGGAGCAGGGGGCTAGGGAGCAGTACTTC; cdr3_aa: CASSWEQGAREQYF
v_call: TRBV28; cdr3_length: 14; clone_size: .; d_call: TRBD1; j_call: TRBJ1-2; cdr3_nt: TGTGCCAGCAGACCTTCAGGGGGTACCTATGGCTACACCTTC; cdr3_aa: CASRPSGGTYGYTF
v_call: TRBV6-5; cdr3_length: 15; clone_size: .; d_call: TRBD1; j_call: TRBJ2-7; cdr3_nt: TGTGCCAGCAGTTACTCGAGGACAGGGGACAGCGAGCAGTACTTC; cdr3_aa: CASSYSRTGDSEQYF
v_call: TRBV7-2; cdr3_length: 16; clone_size: .; d_call: TRBD2; j_call: TRBJ2-7; cdr3_nt: TGTGCCAGCAGCTTAGGAGGTACTAGCGGCTCCTACGAGCAGTACTTC; cdr3_aa: CASSLGGTSGSYEQYF
v_call: TRBV30; cdr3_length: 14; clone_size: .; d_call: .; j_call: TRBJ1-6; cdr3_nt: TGTGCCTGGGCCGGGGTCTCCTATAATTCACCCCTCCACTTT; cdr3_aa: CAWAGVSYNSPLHF
v_call: TRBV4-3; cdr3_length: 14; clone_size: few; d_call: .; j_call: TRBJ1-1; cdr3_nt: TGCGCCAGCAGCCAAGACAGTCGGAACACTGAAGCTTTCTTT; cdr3_aa: CASSQDSRNTEAFF
v_call: TRBV7-2; cdr3_length: 14; clone_size: .; d_call: .; j_call: TRBJ2-5; cdr3_nt: TGTGCCAGCAGCCGTCGCCTTCAGAAAGAGACCCAGTACTTC; cdr3_aa: CASSRRLQKETQYF
v_call: TRBV4-3; cdr3_length: 19; clone_size: .; d_call: TRBD1; j_call: TRBJ2-3; cdr3_nt: TGCGCCAGCAGCCAAGATTCCCTCGACAGGGGGCGGGGCACAGATACGCAGTATTTT; cdr3_aa: CASSQDSLDRGRGTDTQYF
v_call: TRBV5-1; cdr3_length: 14; clone_size: .; d_call: .; j_call: TRBJ1-1; cdr3_nt: TGCGCCAGCAGCTTGGCGGGGGGCAACACTGAAGCTTTCTTT; cdr3_aa: CASSLAGGNTEAFF
v_call: TRBV18; cdr3_length: 15; clone_size: .; d_call: .; j_call: TRBJ1-1; cdr3_nt: TGTGCCAGCTCACCCCGGGTCGGGGACTACACTGAAGCTTTCTTT; cdr3_aa: CASSPRVGDYTEAFF
v_call: TRBV23-1; cdr3_length: 14; clone_size: once; d_call: .; j_call: TRBJ2-5; cdr3_nt: TGCGCCAGCAGTCCCGACCCCAGCGAGGAGACCCAGTACTTC; cdr3_aa: CASSPDPSEETQYF
v_call: TRBV19; cdr3_length: 12; clone_size: .; d_call: .; j_call: TRBJ1-2; cdr3_nt: TGTGCCAGCAGGACCGGACTCGTAGGCTACACCTTC; cdr3_aa: CASRTGLVGYTF
v_call: TRBV28; cdr3_length: 14; clone_size: .; d_call: TRBD2; j_call: TRBJ2-1; cdr3_nt: TGTGCCAGCCTTAGCGGGGGGTTCTACAATGAGCAGTTCTTC; cdr3_aa: CASLSGGFYNEQFF
v_call: TRBV10-3; cdr3_length: 15; clone_size: few; d_call: .; j_call: TRBJ1-1; cdr3_nt: TGTGCCATCAGTGAGTCGCCGACATCGAACACTGAAGCTTTCTTT; cdr3_aa: CAISESPTSNTEAFF
v_call: TRBV13; cdr3_length: 14; clone_size: .; d_call: .; j_call: TRBJ1-5; cdr3_nt: TGTGCCAGCAGCCTCAGAGGGGAGGGGCAGCCCCAGCATTTT; cdr3_aa: CASSLRGEGQPQHF
v_call: TRBV9; cdr3_length: 13; clone_size: .; d_call: TRBD2; j_call: TRBJ2-3; cdr3_nt: TGTGCCAGCAGCGAAGTAGGGACGGGAGGTCCGTATTTT; cdr3_aa: CASSEVGTGGPYF
v_call: TRBV2; cdr3_length: 15; clone_size: few; d_call: TRBD1; j_call: TRBJ1-1; cdr3_nt: TGTGCCAGCAGTGCAAGGGGACAGCTGAACACTGAAGCTTTCTTT; cdr3_aa: CASSARGQLNTEAFF
v_call: TRBV7-2; cdr3_length: 16; clone_size: .; d_call: TRBD2; j_call: TRBJ2-2; cdr3_nt: TGTGCCAGCAGCCTTCGGACTAGCGGGAGCGCCGGGGAGCTGTTTTTT; cdr3_aa: CASSLRTSGSAGELFF
v_call: TRBV15; cdr3_length: 16; clone_size: .; d_call: .; j_call: TRBJ1-2; cdr3_nt: TGTGCCACCAGCAGAGGGGCGGCAGGGCTGGACTATGGCTACACCTTC; cdr3_aa: CATSRGAAGLDYGYTF
v_call: TRBV11-2; cdr3_length: 15; clone_size: .; d_call: TRBD2; j_call: TRBJ2-2; cdr3_nt: TGTGCCAGCAGCTTAGGGGGTGGGAGGGCCGGGGAGCTGTTTTTT; cdr3_aa: CASSLGGGRAGELFF
v_call: TRBV2; cdr3_length: 13; clone_size: .; d_call: .; j_call: TRBJ1-1; cdr3_nt: TGTGCCAGTAGTTTCAGGGGAAACACTGAAGCTTTCTTT; cdr3_aa: CASSFRGNTEAFF
v_call: TRBV4-1; cdr3_length: 15; clone_size: .; d_call: TRBD2; j_call: TRBJ2-2; cdr3_nt: TGCGCCAGCAGCCACGGTACTAGCGAGACCGGGGAGCTGTTTTTT; cdr3_aa: CASSHGTSETGELFF
v_call: TRBV6-5; cdr3_length: 15; clone_size: .; d_call: .; j_call: TRBJ1-2; cdr3_nt: TGTGCCAGCACCGCACTCCTTCAGGGGCTAGGTGGCTACACCTTC; cdr3_aa: CASTALLQGLGGYTF
v_call: TRBV7-2; cdr3_length: 17; clone_size: .; d_call: TRBD2; j_call: TRBJ2-5; cdr3_nt: TGTGCCAGCAGCTTAGCATCACTAGCGGCTTCACAAGAGACCCAGTACTTC; cdr3_aa: CASSLASLAASQETQYF
v_call: TRBV5-4; cdr3_length: 16; clone_size: .; d_call: TRBD2; j_call: TRBJ2-7; cdr3_nt: TGTGCCAGCAGCTCAGGAAGCGGGACTTCCCTTTACGAGCAGTACTTC; cdr3_aa: CASSSGSGTSLYEQYF
v_call: TRBV14; cdr3_length: 14; clone_size: .; d_call: .; j_call: TRBJ2-7; cdr3_nt: TGTGCCAGCAGCCAAGTTGGGGGGGCTCACGAGCAGTACTTC; cdr3_aa: CASSQVGGAHEQYF
v_call: TRBV18; cdr3_length: 16; clone_size: .; d_call: .; j_call: TRBJ2-6; cdr3_nt: TGTGCCAGCTCACCGTTCGAGAGCTCTGGGGCCAACGTCCTGACTTTC; cdr3_aa: CASSPFESSGANVLTF
v_call: TRBV21-1; cdr3_length: 12; clone_size: .; d_call: .; j_call: TRBJ1-5; cdr3_nt: TGTGCCAGCAGCAAACTACAGGGCGAGAAACATTTT; cdr3_aa: CASSKLQGEKHF
v_call: TRBV2; cdr3_length: 15; clone_size: .; d_call: .; j_call: TRBJ1-5; cdr3_nt: TGTGCCAGCTGCCCCGAGGTATACGGCAATCAGCCCCAGCATTTT; cdr3_aa: CASCPEVYGNQPQHF
v_call: TRBV2; cdr3_length: 14; clone_size: .; d_call: .; j_call: TRBJ1-4; cdr3_nt: TGTGCCAGCAATACTTTTACAACTAATGAAAAACTGTTTTTT; cdr3_aa: CASNTFTTNEKLFF
v_call: TRBV15; cdr3_length: 15; clone_size: few; d_call: .; j_call: TRBJ1-5; cdr3_nt: TGTGCCACCAGCAGAGATGGGAGGGAAGATCAGCCCCAGCATTTT; cdr3_aa: CATSRDGREDQPQHF